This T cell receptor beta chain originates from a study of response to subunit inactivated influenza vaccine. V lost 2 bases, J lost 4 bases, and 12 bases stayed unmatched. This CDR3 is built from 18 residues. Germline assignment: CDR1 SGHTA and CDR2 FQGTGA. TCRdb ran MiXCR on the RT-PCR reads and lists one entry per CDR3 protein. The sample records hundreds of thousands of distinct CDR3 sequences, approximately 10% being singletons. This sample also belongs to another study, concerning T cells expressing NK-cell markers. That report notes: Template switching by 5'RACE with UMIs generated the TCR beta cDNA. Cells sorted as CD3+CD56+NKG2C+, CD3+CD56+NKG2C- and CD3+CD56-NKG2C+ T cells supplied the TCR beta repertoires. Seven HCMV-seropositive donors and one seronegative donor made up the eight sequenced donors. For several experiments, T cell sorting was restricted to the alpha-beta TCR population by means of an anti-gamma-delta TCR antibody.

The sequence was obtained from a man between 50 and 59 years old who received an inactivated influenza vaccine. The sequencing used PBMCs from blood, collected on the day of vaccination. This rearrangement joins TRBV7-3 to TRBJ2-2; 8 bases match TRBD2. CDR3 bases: TGTGCCAGCAGCTTAGGGCCCACTAGCGGCGGACTCACCGGGGAGCTGTTTTTT. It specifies CASSLGPTSGGLTGELFF.